A selection of T cell receptor beta chains follows, all from one sample in a study of blood T cell repertoires in COVID-19. Profiling relied on immunoSEQ multiplex PCR, and the TCRdb table lists in-frame clones only, not all of them. The table shows 150,000 or so clones, with approximately 80% occurring only once. The sequenced sample was peripheral blood. These TCRs come from a woman aged 60-70 years with acute or convalescent COVID-19. Both conserved end residues are part of each CDR3. Each record gives: J gene, CDR3 length, V gene, D gene, clone size, CDR3 DNA, CDR3 protein. A D gene is named only where the DNA matches it firmly. Expanded clones are given a class, and other clones once, few, many or no size at all.

j_gene: TRBJ2-4
len: 14
v_gene: TRBV16
d_gene: TRBD1
abundance: NA
CDR3nt: TGTGCCAGCAGCGCTGAGGGGGCGCTGGACATTCAGTACTTC
CDR3aa: CASSAEGALDIQYF

j_gene: TRBJ1-6
len: 13
v_gene: TRBV7-2
d_gene: NA
abundance: many
CDR3nt: TGTGCCAGCAGCTCGTTATATAATTCACCCCTCCACTTT
CDR3aa: CASSSLYNSPLHF

j_gene: TRBJ1-6
len: 13
v_gene: TRBV12-3/TRBV12-4
d_gene: NA
abundance: NA
CDR3nt: TGTGCCAGCAGTGAGGACTTTTTTTCACCCCTCCACTTT
CDR3aa: CASSEDFFSPLHF

j_gene: TRBJ2-1
len: 15
v_gene: TRBV5-1
d_gene: TRBD2
abundance: NA
CDR3nt: TGCGCCAGCAGCTTTGCGGGGGGCCGTGTTGTTGAGCAGTTCTTC
CDR3aa: CASSFAGGRVVEQFF

j_gene: TRBJ1-1
len: 13
v_gene: TRBV6-5
d_gene: NA
abundance: NA
CDR3nt: TGTGCCAGCAGTTATAGGGGGGGGCCTGAAGCTTTCTTT
CDR3aa: CASSYRGGPEAFF

j_gene: TRBJ1-5
len: 15
v_gene: TRBV15
d_gene: TRBD1
abundance: NA
CDR3nt: TGTGCCACCACGGAATGGGACAGGAGCAATCAGCCCCAGCATTTT
CDR3aa: CATTEWDRSNQPQHF

j_gene: TRBJ1-6
len: 15
v_gene: TRBV2
d_gene: NA
abundance: NA
CDR3nt: TGTGCCAGCAGTGGATCACAGGATTCGAGGTCACCCCTCCACTTT
CDR3aa: CASSGSQDSRSPLHF

j_gene: TRBJ2-1
len: 13
v_gene: TRBV19
d_gene: NA
abundance: NA
CDR3nt: TGTGCCAGTATGGGGCAGACCTACAATGAGCAGTTCTTC
CDR3aa: CASMGQTYNEQFF

j_gene: TRBJ1-3
len: 18
v_gene: TRBV18
d_gene: NA
abundance: once
CDR3nt: TGTGCCAGCTCACTTACCGCCCAGGCAGGGCTAGAAGGAAACACCATATATTTT
CDR3aa: CASSLTAQAGLEGNTIYF

j_gene: TRBJ2-7
len: 15
v_gene: TRBV19
d_gene: NA
abundance: NA
CDR3nt: TGTGCCAGTAGCACCTACAGGGGGGGCTCCTACGAGCAGTACTTC
CDR3aa: CASSTYRGGSYEQYF

j_gene: TRBJ1-2
len: 13
v_gene: TRBV6-5
d_gene: TRBD1
abundance: NA
CDR3nt: TGTGCCAGCAGGGGACAGGGGGCGGATGGCTACACCTTC
CDR3aa: CASRGQGADGYTF

j_gene: TRBJ1-6
len: 15
v_gene: TRBV7-8
d_gene: NA
abundance: once
CDR3nt: TGTGCCAGCAGCTTAGCGGACAGAAATAATTCACCCCTCCACTTT
CDR3aa: CASSLADRNNSPLHF

j_gene: TRBJ2-5
len: 13
v_gene: TRBV2
d_gene: NA
abundance: NA
CDR3nt: TGTGCCAGCAGTGACGGGGTGGGGGAGACCCAGTACTTC
CDR3aa: CASSDGVGETQYF

j_gene: TRBJ1-6
len: 14
v_gene: TRBV6-1
d_gene: NA
abundance: few
CDR3nt: TGTGCCAGCAGTGAACGGGGACTGAATTCACCCCTCCACTTT
CDR3aa: CASSERGLNSPLHF

j_gene: TRBJ1-2
len: 17
v_gene: TRBV28
d_gene: TRBD1
abundance: NA
CDR3nt: TGTGCCAGCAGTTTATTTATAAAGAGACAGGGTGACTATGGCTACACCTTC
CDR3aa: CASSLFIKRQGDYGYTF

j_gene: TRBJ2-5
len: 16
v_gene: TRBV5-1
d_gene: TRBD1
abundance: NA
CDR3nt: TGCGCCAGCAGCTCGAACCCCGGGACAGGGGGAGAGACCCAGTACTTC
CDR3aa: CASSSNPGTGGETQYF

j_gene: TRBJ1-1
len: 18
v_gene: TRBV4-1
d_gene: TRBD1
abundance: NA
CDR3nt: TGCGCCAGCAGCCAGAGGGGACAGGGGATATTCATGAACACTGAAGCTTTCTTT
CDR3aa: CASSQRGQGIFMNTEAFF

j_gene: TRBJ1-4
len: 15
v_gene: TRBV2
d_gene: TRBD1
abundance: NA
CDR3nt: TGTGCCAGCCTCAAACAGGGGATTGCTAATGAAAAACTGTTTTTT
CDR3aa: CASLKQGIANEKLFF

j_gene: TRBJ1-1
len: 14
v_gene: TRBV19
d_gene: NA
abundance: NA
CDR3nt: TGTGCCAGTAGTATCGAGGCCCAGGGAACTGAAGCTTTCTTT
CDR3aa: CASSIEAQGTEAFF

j_gene: TRBJ2-7
len: 14
v_gene: TRBV5-1
d_gene: NA
abundance: NA
CDR3nt: TGCGCCAGCACCCCAGGACAGACCCGCTACGAGCAGTACTTC
CDR3aa: CASTPGQTRYEQYF

j_gene: TRBJ1-1
len: 15
v_gene: TRBV6-5
d_gene: NA
abundance: NA
CDR3nt: TGTGCCAGCAGTTACTATGGGGGCGCGGGCACTGAAGCTTTCTTT
CDR3aa: CASSYYGGAGTEAFF

j_gene: TRBJ2-6
len: 15
v_gene: TRBV7-2
d_gene: NA
abundance: few
CDR3nt: TGTGCCAGCAGCACCTACCAACCCGGGGCCAACGTCCTGACTTTC
CDR3aa: CASSTYQPGANVLTF

j_gene: TRBJ1-1
len: 16
v_gene: TRBV28
d_gene: TRBD1
abundance: few
CDR3nt: TGTGCCAGCAGTTTAAGGACAGGGGGCCTGAACACTGAAGCTTTCTTT
CDR3aa: CASSLRTGGLNTEAFF

j_gene: TRBJ1-1
len: 13
v_gene: TRBV30
d_gene: NA
abundance: NA
CDR3nt: TGTGCCTGGAGTGGACTCGGAGACACTGAAGCTTTCTTT
CDR3aa: CAWSGLGDTEAFF

j_gene: TRBJ2-3
len: 16
v_gene: TRBV18
d_gene: NA
abundance: NA
CDR3nt: TGTGCCAGCTCACCAGACTCAAAAACCGGGACAGATACGCAGTATTTT
CDR3aa: CASSPDSKTGTDTQYF

j_gene: TRBJ2-5
len: 12
v_gene: TRBV10-3
d_gene: NA
abundance: NA
CDR3nt: TGTGCCATCAAGGACCAGGGAGAGACCCAGTACTTC
CDR3aa: CAIKDQGETQYF

j_gene: TRBJ1-5
len: 16
v_gene: TRBV18
d_gene: TRBD1
abundance: NA
CDR3nt: TGTGCCAGCTCACCACCGGGGGGACAGGGGATGAGGCCCCAGCATTTT
CDR3aa: CASSPPGGQGMRPQHF

j_gene: TRBJ1-6
len: 16
v_gene: TRBV4-1
d_gene: NA
abundance: NA
CDR3nt: TGCGCCAGCAGCGTACGTACGAGCCCCTATAATTCACCCCTCCACTTT
CDR3aa: CASSVRTSPYNSPLHF

j_gene: TRBJ1-1
len: 15
v_gene: TRBV5-1
d_gene: NA
abundance: NA
CDR3nt: TGCGCCAGCAGCATGGCCGGGGGAGGCGGCACTGAAGCTTTCTTT
CDR3aa: CASSMAGGGGTEAFF

j_gene: TRBJ2-7
len: 16
v_gene: TRBV6-6
d_gene: NA
abundance: NA
CDR3nt: TGTGCCAGCAGTTACCCGGGTGCAGGGGTTACCTACGAGCAGTACTTC
CDR3aa: CASSYPGAGVTYEQYF

j_gene: TRBJ2-6
len: 17
v_gene: TRBV4-1
d_gene: TRBD1
abundance: NA
CDR3nt: TGCGCCAGCAGCCAATCTACGACAGGGGCCGGGGCCAACGTCCTGACTTTC
CDR3aa: CASSQSTTGAGANVLTF

j_gene: TRBJ2-2
len: 14
v_gene: TRBV9
d_gene: TRBD2
abundance: NA
CDR3nt: TGTGCCAGCAGCCCGACTAGCGGGGAAGAGGAGCTGTTTTTT
CDR3aa: CASSPTSGEEELFF

j_gene: TRBJ1-5
len: 15
v_gene: TRBV6-2/TRBV6-3
d_gene: NA
abundance: NA
CDR3nt: TGTGCCAGCAGTAAGTGGACAGATAGCAATCAGCCCCAGCATTTT
CDR3aa: CASSKWTDSNQPQHF

j_gene: TRBJ1-2
len: 15
v_gene: TRBV19
d_gene: NA
abundance: NA
CDR3nt: TGTGCCAGTAGTATAGGGGGCAGGGGCAACTATGGCTACACCTTC
CDR3aa: CASSIGGRGNYGYTF

j_gene: TRBJ1-2
len: 10
v_gene: TRBV20-1
d_gene: TRBD1
abundance: NA
CDR3nt: TGCAGTGCTTTCACAGGGGATTACACCTTC
CDR3aa: CSAFTGDYTF

j_gene: TRBJ1-4
len: 15
v_gene: TRBV5-4
d_gene: NA
abundance: NA
CDR3nt: TGTGCCAGCAGCTTAGGTACAGGTGTCAATGAAAAACTGTTTTTT
CDR3aa: CASSLGTGVNEKLFF

j_gene: TRBJ1-3
len: 16
v_gene: TRBV18
d_gene: NA
abundance: NA
CDR3nt: TGTGCCAGCTCACCACCTTCGCCACACTCTGGAAACACCATATATTTT
CDR3aa: CASSPPSPHSGNTIYF

j_gene: TRBJ1-5
len: 12
v_gene: TRBV28
d_gene: NA
abundance: NA
CDR3nt: TGTGCCAGCAGTCAAGAGGAGCAGCCCCAGCATTTT
CDR3aa: CASSQEEQPQHF

j_gene: TRBJ1-4
len: 14
v_gene: TRBV28
d_gene: TRBD1
abundance: few
CDR3nt: TGTGCCAGCAGTCAGGGACAGAGTTCTGAAAAACTGTTTTTT
CDR3aa: CASSQGQSSEKLFF

j_gene: TRBJ1-2
len: 16
v_gene: TRBV15
d_gene: TRBD1
abundance: NA
CDR3nt: TGTGCCACCAGCAGAGATCAGAGGACAGGTGGCTATGGCTACACCTTC
CDR3aa: CATSRDQRTGGYGYTF

j_gene: TRBJ1-3
len: 20
v_gene: TRBV21-1
d_gene: NA
abundance: few
CDR3nt: TGTGCCAGCAGCCCAGACGGGCCGAGGGCCTGTGAGAGCTCTGGAAACACCATATATTTT
CDR3aa: CASSPDGPRACESSGNTIYF